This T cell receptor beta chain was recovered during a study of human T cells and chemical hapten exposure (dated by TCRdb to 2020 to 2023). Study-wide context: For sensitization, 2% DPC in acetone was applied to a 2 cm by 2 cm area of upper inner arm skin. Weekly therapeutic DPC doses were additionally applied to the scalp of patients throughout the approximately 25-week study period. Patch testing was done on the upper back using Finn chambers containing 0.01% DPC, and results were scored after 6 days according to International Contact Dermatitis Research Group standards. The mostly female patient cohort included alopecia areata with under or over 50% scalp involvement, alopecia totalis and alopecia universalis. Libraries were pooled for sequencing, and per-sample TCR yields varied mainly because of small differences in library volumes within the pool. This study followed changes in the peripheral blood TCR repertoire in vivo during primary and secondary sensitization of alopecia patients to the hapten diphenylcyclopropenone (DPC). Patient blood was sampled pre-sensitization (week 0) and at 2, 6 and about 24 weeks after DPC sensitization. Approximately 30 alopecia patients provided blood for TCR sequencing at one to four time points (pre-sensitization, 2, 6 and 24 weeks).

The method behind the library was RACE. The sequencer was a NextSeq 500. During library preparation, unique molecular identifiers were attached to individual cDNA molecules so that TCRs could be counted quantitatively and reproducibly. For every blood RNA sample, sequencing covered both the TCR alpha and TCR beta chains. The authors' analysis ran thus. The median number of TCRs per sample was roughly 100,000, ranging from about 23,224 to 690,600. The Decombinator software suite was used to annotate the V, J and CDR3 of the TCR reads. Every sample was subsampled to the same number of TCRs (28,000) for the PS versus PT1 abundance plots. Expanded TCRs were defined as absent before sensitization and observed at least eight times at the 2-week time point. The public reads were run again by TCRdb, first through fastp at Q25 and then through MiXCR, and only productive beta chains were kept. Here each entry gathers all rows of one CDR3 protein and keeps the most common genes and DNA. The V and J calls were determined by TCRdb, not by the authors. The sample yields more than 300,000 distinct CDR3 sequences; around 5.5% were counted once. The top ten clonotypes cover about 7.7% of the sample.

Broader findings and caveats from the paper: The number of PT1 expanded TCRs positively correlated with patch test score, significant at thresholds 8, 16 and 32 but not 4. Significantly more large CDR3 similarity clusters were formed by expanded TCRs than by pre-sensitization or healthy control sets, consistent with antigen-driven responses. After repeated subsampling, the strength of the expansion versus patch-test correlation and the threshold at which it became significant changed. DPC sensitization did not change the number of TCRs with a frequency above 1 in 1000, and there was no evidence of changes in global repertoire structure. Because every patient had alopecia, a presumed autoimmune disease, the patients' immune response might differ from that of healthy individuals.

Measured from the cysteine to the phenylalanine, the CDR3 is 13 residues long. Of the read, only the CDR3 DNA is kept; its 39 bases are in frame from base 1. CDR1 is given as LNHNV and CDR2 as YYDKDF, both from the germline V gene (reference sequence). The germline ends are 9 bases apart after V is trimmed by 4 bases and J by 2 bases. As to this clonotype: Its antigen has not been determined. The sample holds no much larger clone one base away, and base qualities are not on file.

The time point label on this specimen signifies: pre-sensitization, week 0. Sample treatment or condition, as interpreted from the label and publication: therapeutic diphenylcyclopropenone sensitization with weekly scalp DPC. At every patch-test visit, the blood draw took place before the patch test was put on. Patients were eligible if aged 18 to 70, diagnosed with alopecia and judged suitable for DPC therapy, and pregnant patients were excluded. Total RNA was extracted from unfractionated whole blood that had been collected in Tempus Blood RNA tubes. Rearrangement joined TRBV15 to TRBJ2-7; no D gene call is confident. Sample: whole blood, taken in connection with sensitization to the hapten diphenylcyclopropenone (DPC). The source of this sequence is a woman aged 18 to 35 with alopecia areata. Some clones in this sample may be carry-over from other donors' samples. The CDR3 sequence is CATSTNKPYEQYF. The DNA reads TGTGCCACCAGCACAAACAAGCCCTACGAGCAGTACTTC.